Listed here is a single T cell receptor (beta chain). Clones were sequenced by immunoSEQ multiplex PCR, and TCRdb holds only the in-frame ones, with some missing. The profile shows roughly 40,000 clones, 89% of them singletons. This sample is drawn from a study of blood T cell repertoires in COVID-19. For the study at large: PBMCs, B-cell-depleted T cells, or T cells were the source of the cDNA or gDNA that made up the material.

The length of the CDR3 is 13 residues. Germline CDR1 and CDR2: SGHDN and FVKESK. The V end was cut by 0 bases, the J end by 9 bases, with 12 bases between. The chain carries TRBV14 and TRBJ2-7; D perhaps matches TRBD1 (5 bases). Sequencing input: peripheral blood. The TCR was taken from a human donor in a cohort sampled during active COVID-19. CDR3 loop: CASSQDIQGVQYF. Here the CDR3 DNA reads TGTGCCAGCAGCCAAGACATTCAAGGGGTGCAGTACTTC.